The source of this TCR beta chain is a study of cytotoxic CD8 clonotypes in ibrutinib-treated CLL. Background on the study: The patients comprised about a dozen relapsed/refractory and about 15 treatment-naive cases, 17 to 18 IGHV unmutated. Notes on the study in general: Baseline clonality, above age-matched healthy donor levels, tracked circulating CD8+ T-cell counts.

V shed 8 bases, J shed 7 bases, and the junction held 10 bases outside the gene matches. The CDR3 is 14 amino acids. Germline CDR1 MDHEN, CDR2 SYDVKM. The method was immunoSEQ multiplex PCR; TCRdb's version includes in-frame clones alone and lacks a portion of them. Found here are approximately 350,000 clones, 67% of them singletons; the top ten hold 5% to 6.5%. On this clone itself: Its antigen is not known.

This receptor was obtained from a human donor with chronic lymphocytic leukemia. The chain couples TRBV28 to TRBJ2-7; 11 bases line up with TRBD2. This specimen was PBMCs, taken after 36 months of ibrutinib treatment. CDR3 nucleotide sequence: TGTGCCAGCCAAATAGCGGGAGGGCCGGGGGAGCAGTACTTC. It specifies CASQIAGGPGEQYF.